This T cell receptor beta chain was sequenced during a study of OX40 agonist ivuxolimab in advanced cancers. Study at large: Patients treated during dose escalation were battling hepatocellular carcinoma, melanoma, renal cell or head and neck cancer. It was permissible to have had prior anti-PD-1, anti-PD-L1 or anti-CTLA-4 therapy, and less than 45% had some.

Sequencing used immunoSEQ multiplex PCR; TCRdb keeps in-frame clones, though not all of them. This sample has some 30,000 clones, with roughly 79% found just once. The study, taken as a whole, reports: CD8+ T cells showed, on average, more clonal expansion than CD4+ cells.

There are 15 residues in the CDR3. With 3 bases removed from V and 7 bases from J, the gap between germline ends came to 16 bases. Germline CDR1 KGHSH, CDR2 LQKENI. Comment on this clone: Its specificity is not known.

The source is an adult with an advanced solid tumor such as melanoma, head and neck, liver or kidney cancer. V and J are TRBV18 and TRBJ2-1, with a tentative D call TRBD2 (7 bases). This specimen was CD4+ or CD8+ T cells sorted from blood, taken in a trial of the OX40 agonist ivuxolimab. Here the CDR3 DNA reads TGTGCCAGCTCACCGACTAGTAGGGGGGGAAATGAGCAGTTCTTC. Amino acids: CASSPTSRGGNEQFF.